The rows below give T cell receptor beta chains drawn from one sample of a study of T cells in localized non-small cell lung cancer. Assay: immunoSEQ multiplex PCR; the TCRdb copy retains only in-frame clones and omits some. This sample yields about 74,000 clones, of which less than 85% are seen a single time; 1% to 1.5% belongs to the top ten. The sample was peripheral blood, taken before any cancer treatment. Source of these receptors: a female donor at least 60 years old with stage I lung adenocarcinoma. Both conserved end residues are part of each CDR3. Fields, in order: D gene, J gene, V gene, clone size, CDR3 protein, CDR3 DNA. The D gene is left open where the match is weak. For some rows the clone size is stated as once, few or many, or as a class when expanded; others skip it.

NA TRBJ2-7 TRBV5-1 NA CASSLDDEQYF TGCGCCAGCAGCTTGGACGACGAGCAGTACTTC
NA TRBJ1-1 TRBV7-8 NA CASRMTGNTEAFF TGTGCCAGCAGGATGACAGGGAACACTGAAGCTTTCTTT
NA TRBJ2-2 TRBV6-4 NA CASSKSVAGNTGELFF TGTGCCAGCAGCAAGAGTGTAGCAGGGAACACCGGGGAGCTGTTTTTT
NA TRBJ1-1 TRBV5-1 NA CASKDGMNTEAFF TGCGCCAGTAAAGACGGGATGAACACTGAAGCTTTCTTT
NA TRBJ2-5 TRBV7-8 NA CASRYSLAGQETQYF TGTGCCAGCAGGTATAGCTTGGCAGGCCAAGAGACCCAGTACTTC
NA TRBJ2-3 TRBV5-1 many CASGDGATDTQYF TGCGCCAGCGGGGACGGGGCCACAGATACGCAGTATTTT
TRBD1 TRBJ2-5 TRBV6-5 NA CASRSRDRETPSPYF TGTGCCAGCAGGAGCCGGGACAGGGAAACCCCCTCTCCGTACTTC
NA TRBJ2-2 TRBV9 NA CASSPREGNTGELFF TGTGCCAGCAGCCCCCGTGAGGGAAACACCGGGGAGCTGTTTTTT
NA TRBJ1-1 TRBV7-9 NA CASSPPIAGKNTEAFF TGTGCCAGCAGCCCACCCATCGCTGGAAAGAACACTGAAGCTTTCTTT
TRBD1 TRBJ2-2 TRBV10-1 NA CASSGDRGGTGELFF TGCGCCAGCAGTGGGGACAGGGGGGGAACCGGGGAGCTGTTTTTT
NA TRBJ2-5 TRBV27 NA CASSQPGIYQETQYF TGTGCCAGCAGCCAACCGGGAATTTATCAAGAGACCCAGTACTTC
TRBD2 TRBJ2-1 TRBV5-4 NA CASSLGSGRQSYNEQFF TGTGCCAGCAGCTTGGGGAGCGGGAGGCAATCCTACAATGAGCAGTTCTTC
NA TRBJ2-5 TRBV7-9 NA CATMDRRGGETQYF TGTGCCACCATGGACAGGAGGGGAGGAGAGACCCAGTACTTC
NA TRBJ1-1 TRBV28 NA CALRSPLNTEAFF TGTGCCCTTCGCTCCCCGTTGAACACTGAAGCTTTCTTT
NA TRBJ1-1 TRBV14 NA CASSQVGQGIPEAFF TGTGCCAGCAGCCAAGTGGGGCAGGGTATCCCTGAAGCTTTCTTT
TRBD1 TRBJ1-6 TRBV6-5 NA CASSYGQGKPLHF TGTGCCAGCAGCTACGGACAGGGAAAACCCCTCCACTTT
TRBD1 TRBJ1-1 TRBV6-6 NA CASSTTGGKGEAFF TGTGCCAGCAGCACGACAGGGGGCAAAGGTGAAGCTTTCTTT
NA TRBJ2-7 TRBV5-1 NA CASSLWDPSYEQYF TGCGCCAGCAGCTTGTGGGACCCCTCCTACGAGCAGTACTTC
NA TRBJ2-7 TRBV7-2 NA CASSLEKVTYSEQYF TGTGCCAGCAGCTTAGAGAAAGTTACCTATTCCGAGCAGTACTTC
TRBD1 TRBJ2-7 TRBV11-3 NA CASSRGQASSYEQYF TGTGCCAGCAGCCGCGGACAGGCGAGCTCCTACGAGCAGTACTTC
NA TRBJ1-1 TRBV9 NA CASSVALSGADTEAFF TGTGCCAGCAGCGTAGCTTTATCTGGGGCGGACACTGAAGCTTTCTTT
NA TRBJ2-6 TRBV12-2 NA CASRVAPSTQSRANVLTF TGTGCAAGTCGCGTGGCCCCCTCCACACAAAGTCGGGCCAACGTCCTGACTTTC
TRBD2 TRBJ2-3 TRBV27 NA CASSHYRTSGGKSTDTQYF TGTGCCAGCAGTCATTATAGGACTAGCGGGGGAAAAAGCACAGATACGCAGTATTTT
TRBD1 TRBJ1-6 TRBV10-3 NA CAISGPGGPYNSPLHF TGTGCCATCAGTGGGCCAGGGGGCCCCTATAATTCACCCCTCCACTTT
TRBD2 TRBJ2-1 TRBV28 NA CASTSRAGGLLEQFF TGTGCCAGCACCTCGCGAGCGGGAGGGCTTCTTGAGCAGTTCTTC
TRBD1 TRBJ2-5 TRBV5-6 NA CASSRDSKETQYF TGTGCCAGCAGCCGGGACAGTAAGGAGACCCAGTACTTC
NA TRBJ2-1 TRBV11-3 NA CASSLRYSAATYNEQFF TGTGCCAGCAGCTTAAGGTACTCAGCGGCGACCTACAATGAGCAGTTCTTC
NA TRBJ1-1 TRBV5-1 NA CASSPLQVKDTEAFF TGCGCCAGCAGCCCTTTACAGGTAAAGGACACTGAAGCTTTCTTT
TRBD2 TRBJ2-5 TRBV7-9 once CASSLPLAGGPYQETQYF TGTGCCAGCAGCTTACCGCTAGCGGGGGGGCCGTACCAAGAGACCCAGTACTTC
TRBD1 TRBJ2-1 TRBV28 NA CASGWDGTANEQFF TGTGCCAGCGGGTGGGACGGGACAGCCAATGAGCAGTTCTTC
NA TRBJ1-1 TRBV2 NA CASTTNTEAFF TGTGCCAGCACAACGAACACTGAAGCTTTCTTT
NA TRBJ2-7 TRBV18 NA CASSPRVGNDEQYF TGTGCCAGCTCACCGCGAGTGGGGAACGACGAGCAGTACTTC
NA TRBJ1-2 TRBV2 NA CASSVTRSIYGYTF TGTGCCAGCAGTGTGACAAGAAGTATATATGGCTACACCTTC
NA TRBJ1-1 TRBV13 NA CASSLGTRVIAEAFF TGTGCCAGCAGCTTAGGAACCAGGGTAATAGCTGAAGCTTTCTTT
TRBD1 TRBJ1-5 TRBV18 NA CASSAPGQGGNQPQHF TGTGCCAGCTCAGCCCCGGGACAGGGTGGGAATCAGCCCCAGCATTTT
TRBD2 TRBJ2-1 TRBV7-3 NA CASSLRLADYNEQFF TGTGCCAGCAGCTTAAGACTAGCGGACTACAATGAGCAGTTCTTC
TRBD2 TRBJ2-1 TRBV19 NA CASMSQGLAGVSNEQFF TGTGCCAGTATGTCGCAAGGACTAGCGGGAGTTAGTAATGAGCAGTTCTTC
TRBD1 TRBJ2-1 TRBV12-5 NA CASGRTGGIDEQFF TGTGCTAGTGGTAGGACAGGGGGCATAGATGAGCAGTTCTTC
NA TRBJ1-1 TRBV10-3 NA CAISITTGGNTEAFF TGTGCCATCAGTATTACGACAGGAGGGAACACTGAAGCTTTCTTT
TRBD2 TRBJ2-3 TRBV9 NA CASSVEVSGRLSDTQYF TGTGCCAGCAGCGTAGAGGTGAGCGGGAGACTTTCAGATACGCAGTATTTT
NA TRBJ2-7 TRBV11-3 NA CASSLAVGTNLYEQYF TGTGCCAGCAGCTTAGCCGTTGGGACGAACCTTTACGAGCAGTACTTC
NA TRBJ2-2 TRBV6-4 few CASSILANTGELFF TGTGCCAGCAGCATACTAGCGAACACCGGGGAGCTGTTTTTT
TRBD2 TRBJ2-5 TRBV19 NA CASSIGGLAEETQYF TGTGCCAGTAGTATAGGTGGGCTAGCGGAAGAGACCCAGTACTTC
NA TRBJ2-1 TRBV14 NA CASSRGGSPANEQFF TGTGCCAGCAGCCGAGGAGGGAGCCCCGCGAATGAGCAGTTCTTC
NA TRBJ1-1 TRBV10-3 NA CAISDPGQEAFF TGTGCCATCAGTGACCCAGGGCAGGAAGCTTTCTTT
NA TRBJ2-5 TRBV6-5 NA CASSYITSSGTQYF TGTGCCAGCAGTTACATTACTAGTAGTGGGACCCAGTACTTC
TRBD2 TRBJ2-3 TRBV14 NA CASSQGLAGGTDTQYF TGTGCCAGCAGCCAAGGGCTAGCGGGAGGGACAGATACGCAGTATTTT
NA TRBJ2-2 TRBV19 NA CASRPRGKNTGELFF TGTGCCAGTAGGCCCCGGGGGAAGAACACCGGGGAGCTGTTTTTT
TRBD2 TRBJ2-1 TRBV19 few CASSIDHRRENNEQFF TGTGCCAGTAGTATAGATCATCGGCGGGAGAACAATGAGCAGTTCTTC
NA TRBJ1-2 TRBV10-3 NA CAISRTQDANYGYTF TGTGCCATCAGTAGGACACAAGACGCTAACTATGGCTACACCTTC
NA TRBJ2-3 TRBV19 NA CASTSKSQTAPYTDTQYF TGTGCCAGTACCTCAAAGAGCCAAACCGCACCGTACACAGATACGCAGTATTTT
NA TRBJ2-5 TRBV15 NA CATSRDGETQYF TGTGCCACCAGCAGGGACGGAGAGACCCAGTACTTC
NA TRBJ1-3 TRBV28 NA CASSFNRGATGNTIYF TGTGCCAGCAGTTTTAATCGGGGGGCAACGGGAAACACCATATATTTT
TRBD1 TRBJ2-7 TRBV7-6 NA CASSLEVGTGREQYF TGTGCCAGCAGCTTAGAGGTGGGGACAGGGCGCGAGCAGTACTTC
NA TRBJ1-1 TRBV25-1 NA CASRGRGTEAFF TGTGCCAGCAGGGGGAGGGGCACTGAAGCTTTCTTT
TRBD1 TRBJ2-1 TRBV27 NA CASSLSPVRGYNEQFF TGTGCCAGCAGTTTATCGCCCGTCAGGGGGTACAATGAGCAGTTCTTC
TRBD1 TRBJ1-5 TRBV6-6 NA CAAVVTGGNQPQHF TGTGCCGCTGTCGTGACAGGGGGAAATCAGCCCCAGCATTTT